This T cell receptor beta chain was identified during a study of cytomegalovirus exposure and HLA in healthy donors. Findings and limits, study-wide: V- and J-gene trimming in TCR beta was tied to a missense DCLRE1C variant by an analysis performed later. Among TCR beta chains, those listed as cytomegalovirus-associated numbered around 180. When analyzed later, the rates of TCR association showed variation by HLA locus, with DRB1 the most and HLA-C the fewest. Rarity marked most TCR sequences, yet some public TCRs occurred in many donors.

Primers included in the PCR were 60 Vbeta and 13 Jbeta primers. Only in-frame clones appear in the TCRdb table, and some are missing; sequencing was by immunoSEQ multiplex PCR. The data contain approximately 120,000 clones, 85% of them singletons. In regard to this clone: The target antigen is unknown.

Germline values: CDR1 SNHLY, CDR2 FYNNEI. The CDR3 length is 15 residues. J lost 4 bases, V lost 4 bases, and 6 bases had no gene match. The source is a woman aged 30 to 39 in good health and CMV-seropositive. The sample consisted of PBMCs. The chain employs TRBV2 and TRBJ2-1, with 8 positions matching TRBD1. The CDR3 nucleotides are TGTGCCAGCAGTGCAGAAACAGGGGGGTACAATGAGCAGTTCTTC. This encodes CASSAETGGYNEQFF.